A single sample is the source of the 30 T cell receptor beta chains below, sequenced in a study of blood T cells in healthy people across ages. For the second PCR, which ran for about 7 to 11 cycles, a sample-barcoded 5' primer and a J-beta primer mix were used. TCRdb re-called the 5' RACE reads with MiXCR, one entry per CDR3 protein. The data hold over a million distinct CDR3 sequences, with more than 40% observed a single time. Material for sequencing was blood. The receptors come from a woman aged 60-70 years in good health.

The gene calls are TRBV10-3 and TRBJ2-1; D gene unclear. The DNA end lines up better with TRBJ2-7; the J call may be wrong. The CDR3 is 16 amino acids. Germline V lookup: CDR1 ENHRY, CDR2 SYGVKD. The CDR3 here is CAISESAESSYNEQYF. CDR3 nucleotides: TGTGCCATCAGTGAGTCTGCGGAAAGCTCCTACAATGAGCAGTACTTC.

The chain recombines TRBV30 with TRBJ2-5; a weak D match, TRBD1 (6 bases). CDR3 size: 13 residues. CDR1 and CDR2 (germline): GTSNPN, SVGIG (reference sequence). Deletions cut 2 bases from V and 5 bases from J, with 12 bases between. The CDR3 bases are TGTGCCTGGAGTATGGTGAGGGGGGAGACCCAGTACTTC. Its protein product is CAWSMVRGETQYF.

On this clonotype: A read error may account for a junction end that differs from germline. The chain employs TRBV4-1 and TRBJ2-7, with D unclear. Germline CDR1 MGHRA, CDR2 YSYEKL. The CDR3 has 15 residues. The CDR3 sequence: CVSSERQAVTYEQYF. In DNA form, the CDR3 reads TGCGTCAGCAGCGAGAGGCAGGCAGTGACCTACGAGCAGTACTTC.

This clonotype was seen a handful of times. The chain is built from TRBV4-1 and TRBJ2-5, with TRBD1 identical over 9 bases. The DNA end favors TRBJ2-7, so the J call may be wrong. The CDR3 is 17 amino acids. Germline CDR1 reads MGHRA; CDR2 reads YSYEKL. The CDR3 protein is CASSQPSQGAGYDEQYF. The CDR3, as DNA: TGCGCCAGCAGCCAACCTTCACAGGGGGCGGGATACGACGAGCAGTACTTC.

The CDR3 bases are TGCGCCAGCAGCTTGTATGGGCTGGGAGAGCAGTACTTC. Its protein is CASSLYGLGEQYF. This chain uses TRBV5-1 with TRBJ2-4; D is possibly TRBD2 (5 bases). Germline CDR1 is SGHRS and CDR2 is YFSETQ. Trimming left V 1 base short and J 13 bases short, with 15 bases between. The CDR3 is 13 residues long.

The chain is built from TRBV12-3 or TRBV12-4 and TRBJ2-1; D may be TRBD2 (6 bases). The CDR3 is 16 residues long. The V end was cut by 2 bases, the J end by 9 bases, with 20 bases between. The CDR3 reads CASSLKIAVQEGEQFF. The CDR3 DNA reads TGTGCCAGCAGTTTAAAAATAGCGGTCCAGGAGGGTGAGCAGTTCTTC.

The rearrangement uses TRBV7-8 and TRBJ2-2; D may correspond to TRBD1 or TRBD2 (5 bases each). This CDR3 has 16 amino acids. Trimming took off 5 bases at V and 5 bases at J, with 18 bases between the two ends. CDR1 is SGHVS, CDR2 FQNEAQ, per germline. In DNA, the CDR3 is TGTGCCAGCAGCGCCTTGGCTGGGACGCTAACCGGGGAGCTGTTTTTT. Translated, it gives CASSALAGTLTGELFF.

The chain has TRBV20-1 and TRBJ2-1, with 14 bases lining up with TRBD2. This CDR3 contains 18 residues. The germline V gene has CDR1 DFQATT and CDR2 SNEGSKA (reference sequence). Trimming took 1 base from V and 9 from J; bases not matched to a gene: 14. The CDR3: CSARGERGTSGSVREQFF. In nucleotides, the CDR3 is TGCAGTGCTAGAGGGGAAAGGGGGACTAGCGGGAGTGTTCGTGAGCAGTTCTTC.

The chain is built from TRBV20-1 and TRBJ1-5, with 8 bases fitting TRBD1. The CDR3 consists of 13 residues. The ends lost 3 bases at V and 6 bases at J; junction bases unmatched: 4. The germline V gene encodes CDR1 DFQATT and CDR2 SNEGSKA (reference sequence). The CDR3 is CSARGTGTQPQHF. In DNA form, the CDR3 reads TGCAGTGCTAGGGGGACAGGTACTCAGCCCCAGCATTTT.

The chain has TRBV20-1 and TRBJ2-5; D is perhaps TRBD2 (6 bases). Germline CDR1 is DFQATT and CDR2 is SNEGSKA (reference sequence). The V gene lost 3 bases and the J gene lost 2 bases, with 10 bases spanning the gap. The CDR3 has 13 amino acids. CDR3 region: CSARPGLQETQYF. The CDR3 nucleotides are TGCAGTGCTAGGCCGGGACTTCAAGAGACCCAGTACTTC.

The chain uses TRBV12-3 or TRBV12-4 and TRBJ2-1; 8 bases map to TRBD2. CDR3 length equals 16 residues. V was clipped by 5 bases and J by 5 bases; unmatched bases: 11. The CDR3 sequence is CASSRREGQGHNEQFF. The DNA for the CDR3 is TGTGCCAGCAGTCGCCGGGAGGGCCAGGGACACAATGAGCAGTTCTTC.

The CDR3 protein is CASSLGGTSTEKLFF. The CDR3 nucleotides are TGCGCCAGCAGCTTGGGCGGGACAAGTACTGAAAAACTGTTTTTT. The chain has TRBV5-1 and TRBJ1-4; weak D call: TRBD1 (6 bases). Germline CDR1 and CDR2: SGHRS and YFSETQ. V was clipped by 0 bases and J by 7 bases, with 13 bases between them. CDR3 length equals 15 residues.

The CDR3 DNA is TGTGCCAGCAGCAGAGAAGGACAAAAGAATTCACCCCTCCACTTT. Protein sequence: CASSREGQKNSPLHF. V gene TRBV11-1 combines with J gene TRBJ1-6; D is perhaps TRBD1 (5 bases). CDR1 and CDR2 from the germline V gene are SGHAT and FQDESV (reference sequence). The CDR3 covers 15 residues. V lost 5 bases, J lost 7 bases, and 15 bases lay in between. The full variable domain, completed using reference TRBV11-1 and TRBJ1-6, is EAEVAQSPRYKITEKSQAVAFWCDPISGHATLYWYRQILGQGPELLVQFQDESVVDDSQLPKDRFSAERLKGVDSTLKIQPAELGDSAMYLCASSREGQKNSPLHFGNGTRLTVT.

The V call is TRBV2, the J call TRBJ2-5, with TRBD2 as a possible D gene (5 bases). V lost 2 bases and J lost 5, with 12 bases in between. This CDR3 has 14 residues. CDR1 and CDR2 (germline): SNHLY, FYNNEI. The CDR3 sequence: CASSELRAMETQYF. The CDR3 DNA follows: TGTGCCAGCAGTGAATTGAGGGCGATGGAGACCCAGTACTTC.

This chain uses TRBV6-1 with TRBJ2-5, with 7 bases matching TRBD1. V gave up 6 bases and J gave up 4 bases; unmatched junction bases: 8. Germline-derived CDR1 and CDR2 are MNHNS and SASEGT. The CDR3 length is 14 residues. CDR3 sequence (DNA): TGTGCCAGCAGACCCTCGGGACAGCGAGAGACCCAGTACTTC. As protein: CASRPSGQRETQYF.

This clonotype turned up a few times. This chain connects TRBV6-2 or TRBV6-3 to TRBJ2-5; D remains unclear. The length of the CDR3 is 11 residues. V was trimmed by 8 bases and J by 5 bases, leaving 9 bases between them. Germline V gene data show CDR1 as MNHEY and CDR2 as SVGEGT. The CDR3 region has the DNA TGTGCCAGCGTGCACCGGGAGACCCAGTACTTC. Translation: CASVHRETQYF.

The DNA for the CDR3 is TGCAGCGTTGTGGCAGGCTCTGGGGCCAACGTCCTGACTTTC. It yields the protein CSVVAGSGANVLTF. The chain employs TRBV29-1 and TRBJ2-6; D is ambiguous. CDR1 is SQVTM, CDR2 ANQGSEA, per germline. The V end lost 4 bases, the J end lost 0 bases, and 7 bases lay between the germline ends. This CDR3 has 14 amino acids.

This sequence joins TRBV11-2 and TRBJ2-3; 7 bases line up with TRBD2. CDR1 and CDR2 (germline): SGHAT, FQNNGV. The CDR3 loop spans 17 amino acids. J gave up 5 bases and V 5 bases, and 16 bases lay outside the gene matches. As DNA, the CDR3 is TGTGCCAGCAGCACCCGGGACTATACGCTCGGGGGAGATACGCAGTATTTT. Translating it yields CASSTRDYTLGGDTQYF.

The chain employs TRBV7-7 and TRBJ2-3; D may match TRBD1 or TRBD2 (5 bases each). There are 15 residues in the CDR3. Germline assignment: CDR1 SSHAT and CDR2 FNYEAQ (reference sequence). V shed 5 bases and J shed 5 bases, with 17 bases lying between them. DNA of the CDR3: TGTGCCAGCAGCCGGGGACCCTCACTGGGAGATACGCAGTATTTT. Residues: CASSRGPSLGDTQYF. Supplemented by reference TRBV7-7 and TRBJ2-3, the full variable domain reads GAGVSQSPRYKVTKRGQDVTLRCDPISSHATLYWYQQALGQGPEFLTYFNYEAQPDKSGLPSDRFSAERPEGSISTLTIQRTEQRDSAMYRCASSRGPSLGDTQYFGPGTRLTVL.

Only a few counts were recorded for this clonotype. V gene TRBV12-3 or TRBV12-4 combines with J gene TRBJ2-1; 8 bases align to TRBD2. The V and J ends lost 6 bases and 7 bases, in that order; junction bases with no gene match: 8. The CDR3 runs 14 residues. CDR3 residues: CASRPSGGGNEQFF. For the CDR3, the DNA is TGTGCCAGCAGGCCTTCGGGAGGGGGAAATGAGCAGTTCTTC.

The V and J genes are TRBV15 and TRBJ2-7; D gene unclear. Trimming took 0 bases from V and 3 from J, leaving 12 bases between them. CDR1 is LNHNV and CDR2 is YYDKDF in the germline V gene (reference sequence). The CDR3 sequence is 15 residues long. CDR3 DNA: TGTGCCACCAGCAGAGATCGAGAGAGTGGCTACGAGCAGTACTTC. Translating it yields CATSRDRESGYEQYF.

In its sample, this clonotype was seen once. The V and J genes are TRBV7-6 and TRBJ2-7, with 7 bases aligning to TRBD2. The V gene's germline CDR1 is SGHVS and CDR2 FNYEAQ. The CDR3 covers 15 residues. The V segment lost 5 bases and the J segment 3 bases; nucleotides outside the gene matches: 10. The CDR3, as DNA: TGTGCCAGCAGCCACGAGACTAGCCTCGGCTACGAGCAGTACTTC. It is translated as CASSHETSLGYEQYF.

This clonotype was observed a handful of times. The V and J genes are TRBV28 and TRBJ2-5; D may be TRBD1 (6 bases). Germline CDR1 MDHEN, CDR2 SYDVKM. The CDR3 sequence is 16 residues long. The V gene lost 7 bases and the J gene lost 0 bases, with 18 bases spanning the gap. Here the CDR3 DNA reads TGTGCCAGCACCTCGCTGGACAGTTCATACCAAGAGACCCAGTACTTC. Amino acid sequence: CASTSLDSSYQETQYF.

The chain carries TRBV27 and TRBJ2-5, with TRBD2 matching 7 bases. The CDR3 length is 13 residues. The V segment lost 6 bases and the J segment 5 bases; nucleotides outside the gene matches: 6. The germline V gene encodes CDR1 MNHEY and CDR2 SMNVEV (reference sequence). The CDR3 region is CASRKGGLETQYF. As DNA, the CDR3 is TGTGCCAGCAGAAAGGGAGGGTTGGAGACCCAGTACTTC.

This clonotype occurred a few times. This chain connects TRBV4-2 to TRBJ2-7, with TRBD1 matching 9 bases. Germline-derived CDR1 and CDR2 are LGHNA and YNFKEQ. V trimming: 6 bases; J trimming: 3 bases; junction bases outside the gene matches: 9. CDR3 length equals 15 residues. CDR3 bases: TGTGCCAGCAGTCGCGGACAGGGGCAAAACTACGAGCAGTACTTC. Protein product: CASSRGQGQNYEQYF.

Written as DNA, the CDR3 is TGCAGTGCTCTTGGGGGAACTGAAGCTTTCTTT. The encoded protein is CSALGGTEAFF. J is TRBJ1-1 and V is TRBV29-1; D is possibly TRBD1 (5 bases). CDR3 length: 11 residues. Per germline, CDR1 SQVTM and CDR2 ANQGSEA.

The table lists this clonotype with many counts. CDR3 amino acids: CASSREGYEQYF. CDR3 sequence (DNA): TGCGCCAGCAGCCGAGAGGGTTACGAGCAGTACTTC. The chain is built from TRBV5-1 and TRBJ2-7; maybe TRBD2 (5 bases). The germline gives CDR1 SGHRS, CDR2 YFSETQ. Trimming shortened V by 4 bases and J by 4 bases, and 9 bases separated the two germline ends. CDR3 size: 12 residues.

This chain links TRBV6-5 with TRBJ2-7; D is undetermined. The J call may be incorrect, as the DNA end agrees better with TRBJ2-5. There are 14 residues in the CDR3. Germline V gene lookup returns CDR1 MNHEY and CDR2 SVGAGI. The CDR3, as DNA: TGTGCCAGCAGTTACTCCGGAGAGAGTGAGACCCAGTACTTC. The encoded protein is CASSYSGESETQYF.

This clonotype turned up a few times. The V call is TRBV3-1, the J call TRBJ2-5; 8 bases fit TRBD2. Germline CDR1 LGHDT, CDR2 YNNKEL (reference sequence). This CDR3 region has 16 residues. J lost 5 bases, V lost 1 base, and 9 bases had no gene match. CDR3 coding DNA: TGTGCCAGCAGCCAAGCAGGCGGGAGGCTACGTGAGACCCAGTACTTC. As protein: CASSQAGGRLRETQYF.

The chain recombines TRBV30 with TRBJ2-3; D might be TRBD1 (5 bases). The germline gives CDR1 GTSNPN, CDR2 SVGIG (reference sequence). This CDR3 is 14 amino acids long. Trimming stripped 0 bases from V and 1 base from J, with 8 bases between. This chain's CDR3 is CAWSVRTRTDTQYF. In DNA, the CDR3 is TGTGCCTGGAGTGTAAGGACACGCACAGATACGCAGTATTTT.